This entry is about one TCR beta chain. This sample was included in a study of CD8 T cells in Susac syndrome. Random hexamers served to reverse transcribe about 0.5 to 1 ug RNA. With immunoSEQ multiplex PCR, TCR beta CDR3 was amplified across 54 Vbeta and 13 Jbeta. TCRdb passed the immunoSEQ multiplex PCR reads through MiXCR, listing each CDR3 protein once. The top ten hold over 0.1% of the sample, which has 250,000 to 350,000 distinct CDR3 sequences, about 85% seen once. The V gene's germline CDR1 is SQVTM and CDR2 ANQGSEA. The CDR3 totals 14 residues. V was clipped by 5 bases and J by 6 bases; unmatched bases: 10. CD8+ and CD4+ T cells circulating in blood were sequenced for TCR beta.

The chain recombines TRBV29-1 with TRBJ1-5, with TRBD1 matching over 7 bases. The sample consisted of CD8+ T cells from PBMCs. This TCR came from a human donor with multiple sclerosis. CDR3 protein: CSVLQGGGSQPQHF. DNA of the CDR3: TGCAGCGTTCTCCAGGGGGGCGGAAGTCAGCCCCAGCATTTT.